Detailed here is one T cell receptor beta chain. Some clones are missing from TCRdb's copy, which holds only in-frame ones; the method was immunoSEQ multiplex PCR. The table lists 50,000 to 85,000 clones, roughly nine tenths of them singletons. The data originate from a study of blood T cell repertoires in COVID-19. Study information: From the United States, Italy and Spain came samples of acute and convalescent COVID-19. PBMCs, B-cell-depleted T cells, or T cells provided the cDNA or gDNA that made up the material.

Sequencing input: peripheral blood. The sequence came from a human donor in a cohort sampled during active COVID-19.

CDR3 loop: CASSFTAFDSDEQFF. CDR3 sequence (DNA): TGTGCCAGCAGCTTTACGGCCTTCGACAGCGATGAGCAGTTCTTC. This chain uses TRBV28 with TRBJ2-1; possible D gene TRBD1, 5 bases. The V end lost 6 bases, the J end lost 8 bases, and 20 bases lay between the germline ends. The CDR3 contains 15 residues. The V gene's germline CDR1 is MDHEN and CDR2 SYDVKM. The variable domain in full, completed from reference TRBV28 and TRBJ2-1, reads DVKVTQSSRYLVKRTGEKVFLECVQDMDHENMFWYRQDPGLGLRLIYFSYDVKMKEKGDIPEGYSVSREKKERFSLILESASTNQTSMYLCASSFTAFDSDEQFFGPGTRLTVL.